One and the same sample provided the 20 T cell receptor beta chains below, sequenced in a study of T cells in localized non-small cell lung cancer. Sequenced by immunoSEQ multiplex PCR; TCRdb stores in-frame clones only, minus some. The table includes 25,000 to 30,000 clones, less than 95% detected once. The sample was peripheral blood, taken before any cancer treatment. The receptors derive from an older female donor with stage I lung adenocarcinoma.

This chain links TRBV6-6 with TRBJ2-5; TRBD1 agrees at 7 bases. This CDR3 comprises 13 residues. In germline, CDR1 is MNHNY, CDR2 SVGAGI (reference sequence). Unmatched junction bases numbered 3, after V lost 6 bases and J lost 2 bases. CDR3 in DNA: TGTGCCAGCAGACCGGGACAGCAAGAGACCCAGTACTTC. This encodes CASRPGQQETQYF.

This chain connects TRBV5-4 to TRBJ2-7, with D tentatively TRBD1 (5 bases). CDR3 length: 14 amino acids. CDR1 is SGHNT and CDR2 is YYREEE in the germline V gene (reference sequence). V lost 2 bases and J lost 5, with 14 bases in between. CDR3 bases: TGTGCCAGCAGCTTTGGTCAGGGTGTCGACGAGCAGTACTTC. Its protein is CASSFGQGVDEQYF. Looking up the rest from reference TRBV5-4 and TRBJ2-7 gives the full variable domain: ETGVTQSPTHLIKTRGQQVTLRCSSQSGHNTVSWYQQALGQGPQFIFQYYREEENGRGNFPPRFSGLQFPNYSSELNVNALELDDSALYLCASSFGQGVDEQYFGPGTRLTVT.

In DNA, the CDR3 is TGTGCCAGCAGCGTAGCACGCCTCGGGTCCAATGAGCAGTTCTTC. It codes for CASSVARLGSNEQFF. The gene calls are TRBV9 and TRBJ2-1; no clear D. CDR3 length equals 15 residues. Germline V gene data show CDR1 as SGDLS and CDR2 as YYNGEE. Trimming left V 0 bases short and J 6 bases short, with 13 bases between.

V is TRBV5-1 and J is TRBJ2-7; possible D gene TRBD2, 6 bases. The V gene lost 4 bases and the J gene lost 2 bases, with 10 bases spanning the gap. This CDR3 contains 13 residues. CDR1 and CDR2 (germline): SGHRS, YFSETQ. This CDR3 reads CASSPGGAYEQYF. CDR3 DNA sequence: TGCGCCAGCAGCCCAGGAGGGGCCTACGAGCAGTACTTC.

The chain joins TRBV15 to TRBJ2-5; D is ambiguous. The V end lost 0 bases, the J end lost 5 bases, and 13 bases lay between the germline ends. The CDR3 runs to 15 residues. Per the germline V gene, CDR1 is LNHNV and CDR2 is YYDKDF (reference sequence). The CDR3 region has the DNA TGTGCCACCAGCAGAGAAAACCCCCCCCCGGAGACCCAGTACTTC. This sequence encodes CATSRENPPPETQYF.

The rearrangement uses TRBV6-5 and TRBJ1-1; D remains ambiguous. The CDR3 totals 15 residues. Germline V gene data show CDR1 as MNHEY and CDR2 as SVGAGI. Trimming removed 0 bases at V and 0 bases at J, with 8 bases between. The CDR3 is CASSYSWALNTEAFF. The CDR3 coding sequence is TGTGCCAGCAGTTACTCGTGGGCTCTGAACACTGAAGCTTTCTTT.

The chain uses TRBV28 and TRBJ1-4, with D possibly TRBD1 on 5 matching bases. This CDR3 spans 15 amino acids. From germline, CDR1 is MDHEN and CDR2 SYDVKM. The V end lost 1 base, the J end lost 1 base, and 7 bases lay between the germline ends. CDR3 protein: CASSLSGETNEKLFF. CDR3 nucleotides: TGTGCCAGCAGTTTATCGGGGGAAACTAATGAAAAACTGTTTTTT.

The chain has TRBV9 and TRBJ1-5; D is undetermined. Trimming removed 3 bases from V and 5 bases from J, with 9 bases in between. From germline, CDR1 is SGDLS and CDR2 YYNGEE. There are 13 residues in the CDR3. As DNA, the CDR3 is TGTGCCAGCAGCGGGGGAAAAGATCAGCCCCAGCATTTT. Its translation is CASSGGKDQPQHF.

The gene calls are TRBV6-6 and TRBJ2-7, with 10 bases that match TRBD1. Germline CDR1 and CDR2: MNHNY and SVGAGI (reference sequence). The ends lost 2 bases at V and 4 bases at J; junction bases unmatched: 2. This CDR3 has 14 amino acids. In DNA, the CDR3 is TGTGCCAGCAGTTACAGGGACAGGGGTTACGAGCAGTACTTC. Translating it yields CASSYRDRGYEQYF.

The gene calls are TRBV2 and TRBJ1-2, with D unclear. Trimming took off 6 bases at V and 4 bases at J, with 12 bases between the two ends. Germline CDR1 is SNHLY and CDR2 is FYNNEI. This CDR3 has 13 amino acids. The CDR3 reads CASSGLGVYGYTF. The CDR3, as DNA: TGTGCCAGCAGCGGGCTGGGCGTCTATGGCTACACCTTC.

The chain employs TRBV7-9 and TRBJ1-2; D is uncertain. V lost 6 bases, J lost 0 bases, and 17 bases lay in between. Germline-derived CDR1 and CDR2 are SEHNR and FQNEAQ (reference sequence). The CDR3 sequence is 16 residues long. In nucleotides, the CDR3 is TGTGCCAGCAGTCCCCCCACTGGAAGCTCTAACTATGGCTACACCTTC. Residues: CASSPPTGSSNYGYTF.

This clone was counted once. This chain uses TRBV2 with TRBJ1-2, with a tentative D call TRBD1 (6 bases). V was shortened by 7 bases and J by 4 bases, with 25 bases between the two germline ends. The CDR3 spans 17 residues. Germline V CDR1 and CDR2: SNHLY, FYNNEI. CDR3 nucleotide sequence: TGTGCCAGCAATTTCTTGGGGGGGCTGCAACTTGGCTATGGCTACACCTTC. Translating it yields CASNFLGGLQLGYGYTF.

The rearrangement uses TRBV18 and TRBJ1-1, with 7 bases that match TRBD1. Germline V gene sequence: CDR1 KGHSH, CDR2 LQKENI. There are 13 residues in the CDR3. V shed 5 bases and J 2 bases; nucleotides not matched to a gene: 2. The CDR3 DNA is TGTGCCAGCTCAAGGGACAGCAACACTGAAGCTTTCTTT. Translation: CASSRDSNTEAFF.

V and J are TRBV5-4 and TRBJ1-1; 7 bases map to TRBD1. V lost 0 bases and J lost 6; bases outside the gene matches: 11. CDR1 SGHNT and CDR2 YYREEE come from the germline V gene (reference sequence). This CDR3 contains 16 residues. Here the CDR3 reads CASSLDHRGTIAEAFF. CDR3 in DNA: TGTGCCAGCAGCTTGGATCACAGGGGAACAATCGCTGAAGCTTTCTTT.

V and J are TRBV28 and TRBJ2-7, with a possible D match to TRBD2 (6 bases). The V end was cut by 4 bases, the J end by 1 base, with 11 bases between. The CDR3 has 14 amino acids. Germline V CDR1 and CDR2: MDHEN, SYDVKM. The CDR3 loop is CASSSTSRSYEQYF. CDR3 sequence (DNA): TGTGCCAGCAGTTCAACTAGCCGGTCCTACGAGCAGTACTTC.

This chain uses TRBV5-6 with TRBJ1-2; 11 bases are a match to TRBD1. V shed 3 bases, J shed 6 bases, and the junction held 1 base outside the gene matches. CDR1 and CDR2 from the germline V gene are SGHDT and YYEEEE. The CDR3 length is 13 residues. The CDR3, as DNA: TGTGCCAGCAGCTGGGACAGGGGGGATGGCTACACCTTC. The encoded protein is CASSWDRGDGYTF.

CDR3 coding DNA: TGTGCCAGCAGCTTAGCGCAAGGGGCGGGAAACACCATATATTTT. It codes for CASSLAQGAGNTIYF. This chain connects TRBV7-8 to TRBJ1-3, with a weak D call TRBD1 (5 bases). CDR3 length: 15 residues. V was shortened by 0 bases and J by 4 bases, with 10 bases between the two germline ends. The germline CDR1 and CDR2 sequences are SGHVS and FQNEAQ.

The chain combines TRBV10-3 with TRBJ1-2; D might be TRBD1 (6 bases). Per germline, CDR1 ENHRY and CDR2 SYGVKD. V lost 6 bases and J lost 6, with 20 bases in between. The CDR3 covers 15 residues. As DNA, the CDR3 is TGTGCCATCAGACCGACAGGCGCTACCCTTAATGGCTACACCTTC. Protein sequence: CAIRPTGATLNGYTF.

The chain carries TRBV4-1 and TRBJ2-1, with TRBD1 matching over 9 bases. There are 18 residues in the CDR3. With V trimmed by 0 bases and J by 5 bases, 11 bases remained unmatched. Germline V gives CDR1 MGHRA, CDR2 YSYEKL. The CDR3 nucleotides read TGCGCCAGCAGCCAAGAGGCCCCCGGGACAGGGCTCGACAATGAGCAGTTCTTC. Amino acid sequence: CASSQEAPGTGLDNEQFF.

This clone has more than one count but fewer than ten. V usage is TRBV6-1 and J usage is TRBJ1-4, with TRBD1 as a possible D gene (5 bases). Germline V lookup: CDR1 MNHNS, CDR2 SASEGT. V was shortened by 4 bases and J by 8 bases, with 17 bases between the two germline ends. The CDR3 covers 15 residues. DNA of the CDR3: TGTGCCAGCAGTGGAAGGACGGGACGAGAGGAAAAACTGTTTTTT. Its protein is CASSGRTGREEKLFF.